This T cell receptor (beta chain) was documented in a study of blood T cell repertoires in COVID-19. Across the study: Sites across the United States, Italy and Spain contributed samples from acute and convalescent COVID-19. T cells, B-cell-depleted T cells, or PBMCs provided the cDNA or gDNA that served as material.

Methods used by the authors: The authors estimated nucleated cell counts from reference gene primer amplification. Sequenced by immunoSEQ multiplex PCR; TCRdb stores in-frame clones only, minus some. V, J and clone size were drawn from that table, and D and trimming were deduced from the DNA. The sample has hundreds of thousands of clones, roughly 85% seen once. CDR1 LNHDA and CDR2 SQIVND come from the germline V gene (reference sequence). This CDR3 has 16 residues. The V and J ends lost 6 bases and 0 bases respectively, with 17 bases between them. The specimen was peripheral blood. The gene calls are TRBV19 and TRBJ1-1, with TRBD1 as a possible D gene (6 bases). The clonotype comes from a middle-aged man with active or convalescent COVID-19. The DNA of the CDR3 is TGTGCCAGTAGACACTGGGGGCAGGGGATGAACACTGAAGCTTTCTTT. Its protein product is CASRHWGQGMNTEAFF.